Many counts were recorded for the clone carrying this T cell receptor (beta chain). These data belong to a study of neurological immune-mediated disorders. The V segment lost 3 bases and the J segment 4 bases; nucleotides outside the gene matches: 7. The germline CDR1 and CDR2 sequences are ENHRY and SYGVKD. CDR3 length equals 18 residues. 5'RACE generated cDNA with 10-nucleotide random UMIs. Each CDR3 protein gets one entry after TCRdb re-called the 5' RACE reads with MiXCR. Of 45,000 to 65,000 distinct CDR3 sequences listed, around 4.4% are singletons. V is TRBV10-3 and J is TRBJ2-1; 15 bases agree with TRBD2. The source of this sequence is a man aged 50-59 years with multiple sclerosis. Sequencing used PBMCs. CDR3: CAISEGLAGGQPYNEQFF. CDR3 nucleotide sequence: TGTGCCATCAGTGAAGGACTAGCGGGGGGGCAACCGTACAATGAGCAGTTCTTC.